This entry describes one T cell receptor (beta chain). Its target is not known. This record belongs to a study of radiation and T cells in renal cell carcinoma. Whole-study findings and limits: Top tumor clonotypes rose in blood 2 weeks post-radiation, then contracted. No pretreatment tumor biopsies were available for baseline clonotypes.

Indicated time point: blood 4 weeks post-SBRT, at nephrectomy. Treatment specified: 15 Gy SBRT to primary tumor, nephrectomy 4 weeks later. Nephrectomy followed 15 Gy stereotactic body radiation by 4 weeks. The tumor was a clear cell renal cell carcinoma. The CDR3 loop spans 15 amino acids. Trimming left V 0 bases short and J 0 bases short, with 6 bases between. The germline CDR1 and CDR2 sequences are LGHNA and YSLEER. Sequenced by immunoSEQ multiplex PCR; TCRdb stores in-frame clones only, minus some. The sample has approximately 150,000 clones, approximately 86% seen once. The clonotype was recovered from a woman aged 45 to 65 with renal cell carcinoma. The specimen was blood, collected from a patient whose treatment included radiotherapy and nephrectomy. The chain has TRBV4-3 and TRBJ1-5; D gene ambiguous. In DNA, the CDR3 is TGCGCCAGCAGCCAAGATGCCAGTAGCAATCAGCCCCAGCATTTT. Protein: CASSQDASSNQPQHF.